A selection of T cell receptor beta chains follows, all from one sample in a study of OX40 agonist ivuxolimab in advanced cancers. Only in-frame clones appear in the TCRdb table, and some are missing; sequencing was by immunoSEQ multiplex PCR. The repertoire holds around 60,000 clones, with 85% to 95% as singletons. The sample here was CD4+ or CD8+ T cells sorted from blood, taken in a trial of the OX40 agonist ivuxolimab. Receptors originate from an adult with an advanced solid tumor such as melanoma, head and neck, liver or kidney cancer. Both conserved end residues are part of each CDR3. The order of the fields is J gene, V gene, clone size, D gene, CDR3 DNA, CDR3 protein. D genes are given only for firm matches. The size entry is marked missing in some rows and otherwise reads once, few, many or a size class.

>TRBJ1-5|TRBV2|.|.
TGTGCCAGCAGTGAAGTACAGGGTGATCAGCCCCAGCATTTT
CASSEVQGDQPQHF
>TRBJ2-7|TRBV13|.|.
TGTGCCAGCAGCTTAGAGGCAGGGAACGAGCAGTACTTC
CASSLEAGNEQYF
>TRBJ2-7|TRBV30|.|.
TGTGCCTGGGGGAGCTCCTACGAGCAGTACTTC
CAWGSSYEQYF
>TRBJ2-2|TRBV5-1|once|TRBD2
TGCGCCAGCAGCTGGGCACCGGGACTAGCGGGAACGAACACCGGGGAGCTGTTTTTT
CASSWAPGLAGTNTGELFF
>TRBJ1-2|TRBV25-1|.|TRBD1
TGTGCCAGCAGTGATACCAACAGGGGAAACTATGGCTACACCTTC
CASSDTNRGNYGYTF
>TRBJ2-5|TRBV7-9|.|.
TGTGCCAGCAGTCGTGGGATGCAAGAGACCCAGTACTTC
CASSRGMQETQYF
>TRBJ1-1|TRBV6-5|.|.
TGTGCCAGCAGTTACGATTTTTACAACACTGAAGCTTTCTTT
CASSYDFYNTEAFF
>TRBJ2-3|TRBV27|.|.
TGTGCCACCCCCGGAACCCTACAGGGCCGAGGCACAGATACGCAGTATTTT
CATPGTLQGRGTDTQYF
>TRBJ1-3|TRBV27|.|.
TGTGCCAGCAGTTTCTCGGCGGGTTTCTCTGGAAACACCATATATTTT
CASSFSAGFSGNTIYF
>TRBJ1-2|TRBV5-5|.|TRBD1
TGTGCCAGCAGCTTACCGGGACAGGGGGCCGTCGGCTACACCTTC
CASSLPGQGAVGYTF
>TRBJ2-3|TRBV10-3|.|TRBD2
TGTGCCATCAGCCTAGCGGAACCCCCAGATACGCAGTATTTT
CAISLAEPPDTQYF
>TRBJ2-2|TRBV19|.|TRBD2
TGTGCCAGTGGAGCGGGAGTAGGAACCGGGGAGCTGTTTTTT
CASGAGVGTGELFF